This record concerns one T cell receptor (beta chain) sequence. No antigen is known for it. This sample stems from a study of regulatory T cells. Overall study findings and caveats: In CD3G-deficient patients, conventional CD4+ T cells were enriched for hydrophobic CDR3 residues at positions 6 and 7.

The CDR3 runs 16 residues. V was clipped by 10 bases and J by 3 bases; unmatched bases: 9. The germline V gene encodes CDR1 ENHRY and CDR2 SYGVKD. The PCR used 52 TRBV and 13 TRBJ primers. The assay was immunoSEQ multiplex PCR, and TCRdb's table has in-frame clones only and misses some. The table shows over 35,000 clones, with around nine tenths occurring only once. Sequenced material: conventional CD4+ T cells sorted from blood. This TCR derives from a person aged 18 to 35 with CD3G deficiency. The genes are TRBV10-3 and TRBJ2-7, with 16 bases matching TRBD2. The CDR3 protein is CATSGTSGRADYEQYF. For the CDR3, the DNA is TGTGCCACGTCCGGGACTAGCGGGAGGGCGGACTACGAGCAGTACTTC.